The rows below give T cell receptor beta chains drawn from one sample of a study of human T cells and chemical hapten exposure. TCRdb re-derived calls from the RACE reads in MiXCR, one entry per CDR3 protein. The table includes about 260,000 distinct CDR3 sequences, 7.5% to 9% detected once. Sequencing used whole blood, obtained in connection with sensitization to the hapten diphenylcyclopropenone (DPC). The receptors come from a woman in her thirties or forties with alopecia areata. Some clones in this sample may be carry-over from other donors' samples. CDR3s include the opening cysteine and the closing phenylalanine or tryptophan. The D gene is left open where the match is weak. Where a row states a size, it is once, few, many or the class of an expanded clone; other rows omit it.

TRBV5-1	TRBJ2-2	few	NA	TGCGCCAGCAGCCTGAAACAGAACACCGGGGAGCTGTTTTTT	CASSLKQNTGELFF
TRBV29-1	TRBJ1-3	few	NA	TGCAGCGTTTGGGAGGCATACTCTGGAAACACCATATATTTT	CSVWEAYSGNTIYF
TRBV28	TRBJ1-2	many	TRBD1	TGTGCCAGCAGGACCGGGACAGGGGGCCTCCTCTATGGCTACACCTTC	CASRTGTGGLLYGYTF
TRBV11-1	TRBJ1-5	medium-sized	NA	TGTGCCAGCAGCCCAGATCAGGGATCTAATCAGCCCCAGCATTTT	CASSPDQGSNQPQHF
TRBV27	TRBJ2-7	few	NA	TGTGCCAGCCGAGGACGGTCCTACGAGCAGTACTTC	CASRGRSYEQYF
TRBV7-3	TRBJ2-1	few	TRBD2	TGTGCCAGCAGACCACAAAAAGCGGGAAACTCCTACAATGAGCAGTTCTTC	CASRPQKAGNSYNEQFF
TRBV5-1	TRBJ2-2	NA	NA	TGCGCCAGCGGGGACCGACAGAACACCGGGGAGCTGTTTTTT	CASGDRQNTGELFF
TRBV6-2/TRBV6-3	TRBJ2-7	NA	TRBD2	TGTGCCAGCCAGTCTTCTAGCGGGAGTATCCACGAGCAGTACTTC	CASQSSSGSIHEQYF
TRBV9	TRBJ2-1	NA	TRBD2	TGTGCCAGCAGCGTAGAATGGGAGGGGTACAATGAGCAGTTCTTC	CASSVEWEGYNEQFF
TRBV7-2	TRBJ2-1	many	TRBD2	TGTGCCAGCAGCTTAACGGGAGGGGGAGGGAATGAGCAGTTCTTC	CASSLTGGGGNEQFF
TRBV24-1	TRBJ2-1	few	TRBD2	TGTGCCACCAGTCTTCGGACTAGCACCTACAATGAGCAGTTCTTC	CATSLRTSTYNEQFF
TRBV29-1	TRBJ2-3	NA	NA	TGCAGCGTTGAAGTGTCCCACACAGATACGCAGTATTTT	CSVEVSHTDTQYF
TRBV9	TRBJ2-2	NA	TRBD2	TGTGCCAGCAGCCCGGGCGGGGGGGACACCGGGGAGCTGTTTTTT	CASSPGGGDTGELFF
TRBV5-1	TRBJ1-3	many	NA	TGCGCCAGCAGCTCGAAGGGATCTCCTGGAAACACCATATATTTT	CASSSKGSPGNTIYF
TRBV7-9	TRBJ2-7	NA	NA	TGTGCCAGCAGCTTAGTATGGGGGAGAGTTGACGAGCAGTACTTC	CASSLVWGRVDEQYF
TRBV3-2	TRBJ2-3	few	NA	TGTGCCAGCAGCCAAAAGAGGGGGGCCCCCCCAGATACGCAGTATTTT	CASSQKRGAPPDTQYF
TRBV7-2	TRBJ2-3	NA	NA	TGTGCCAGCAGCTTAGCGTCTAGTCAGTATGTGCGAGATACGCAGTATTTT	CASSLASSQYVRDTQYF
TRBV21-1	TRBJ2-2	NA	NA	TGTGCCAGCAGCTGGACTAGCGGGAGGATCCCGGAGCTGTTTTTT	CASSWTSGRIPELFF
TRBV11-1	TRBJ2-7	many	NA	TGTGCCAGCAGCTTAGCGGGTCACGAGCAGTACTTC	CASSLAGHEQYF
TRBV6-2/TRBV6-3	TRBJ2-7	NA	NA	TGTGCCAGCAGAAAGGACCCCTCCTACGAGCAGTACTTC	CASRKDPSYEQYF
TRBV5-1	TRBJ2-2	NA	NA	TGCGCCAGCGGCCCTGGGGGCCTGAACACCGGGGAGCTGTTTTTT	CASGPGGLNTGELFF
TRBV5-1	TRBJ2-1	few	TRBD1	TGCGCCAGCAGCATACAGGGGGCGATTTCCTACAATGAGCAGTTCTTC	CASSIQGAISYNEQFF
TRBV2	TRBJ1-1	many	NA	TGTGCCAGCAGCCCTAGTGCGAACACTGAAGCTTTCTTT	CASSPSANTEAFF
TRBV24-1	TRBJ2-1	few	TRBD2	TGTGCCACCAGTGATTTGGGGGGGACTAGCGGGAGCGATGAGCAGTTCTTC	CATSDLGGTSGSDEQFF
TRBV4-3	TRBJ1-4	many	NA	TGCGCCAGCAGCCAAGATGGCCCCTACCGTGGGGGTTGGGGTGAAAAACTGTTTTTT	CASSQDGPYRGGWGEKLFF
TRBV7-9	TRBJ2-2	few	NA	TGTGCCAGCAGCCCTACTGGCCCTTTGAACACCGGGGAGCTGTTTTTT	CASSPTGPLNTGELFF
TRBV4-3	TRBJ2-2	few	TRBD1	TGCGCCAGCAGTAAGGGACAGTTAGTCACCGGGGAGCTGTTTTTT	CASSKGQLVTGELFF
TRBV12-3/TRBV12-4	TRBJ2-3	few	NA	TGTGCCAGCAGTCGACGGAGGCCCACAGATACGCAGTATTTT	CASSRRRPTDTQYF
TRBV4-1	TRBJ2-7	NA	NA	TGCGCCAGCAGCCAACGGACTACTAGTTTCCCCAGCGAGCAGTACTTC	CASSQRTTSFPSEQYF
TRBV9	TRBJ2-3	NA	TRBD2	TGTGCCAGCAGCGTAGCGAGGACTAGCGGTATCACAGATACGCAGTATTTT	CASSVARTSGITDTQYF
TRBV5-1	TRBJ1-2	NA	NA	TGCGCCAGCAGCTCTACCCAGGGTGCCTATGGCTACACCTTC	CASSSTQGAYGYTF
TRBV12-3/TRBV12-4	TRBJ1-5	few	NA	TGTGCCAGCAGTCCCATCCGGCCGGAGCGGGGTCAGCCCCAGCATTTT	CASSPIRPERGQPQHF
TRBV9	TRBJ2-5	NA	NA	TGTGCCAGCAGCGTAGCTGCTTCCCAGGTCCAAGAGACCCAGTACTTC	CASSVAASQVQETQYF
TRBV29-1	TRBJ2-7	NA	TRBD1	TGCAGCGTTGAAGATCATTATTTAGGGACAGCCGTTGGCAAGCAGTACTTC	CSVEDHYLGTAVGKQYF
TRBV20-1	TRBJ1-6	few	NA	TGCAGTGCTAGGGGGGGCAGCCTTAATTCACCCCTCCACTTT	CSARGGSLNSPLHF
TRBV6-5	TRBJ2-7	NA	NA	TGTGCCAGCAGAAGAGCGGGCCCCTACGAGCAGTACTTC	CASRRAGPYEQYF
TRBV11-2	TRBJ1-1	many	NA	TGTGCCAGCAGTATGACGGGGAACACTGAAGCTTTCTTT	CASSMTGNTEAFF
TRBV24-1	TRBJ1-1	NA	TRBD1	TGTGCCACCAGCGAAGGGGGCAAGAACACTGAAGCTTTCTTT	CATSEGGKNTEAFF
TRBV3-1	TRBJ1-6	few	TRBD1	TGTGCCAGCAGCTACCGGGACAGGGGTGTGATTAATTCACCCCTCCACTTT	CASSYRDRGVINSPLHF
TRBV28	TRBJ1-5	NA	NA	TGTGCCAGCAGTTTAGGGCGGATATATCAGCCCCAGCATTTT	CASSLGRIYQPQHF
TRBV6-1	TRBJ2-2	NA	NA	TGTGCCAGCAGTGCTTTGATGGCGAACACCGGGGAGCTGTTTTTT	CASSALMANTGELFF
TRBV7-2	TRBJ1-4	NA	NA	TGTGCCAGCAGCTTACTGGGGGCAGGGGAAAAACTGTTTTTT	CASSLLGAGEKLFF
TRBV12-3/TRBV12-4	TRBJ2-3	few	TRBD2	TGTGCCAGCAGCCCTTCGGCGGGAGCGCTACAGTATTTT	CASSPSAGALQYF
TRBV28	TRBJ1-5	NA	TRBD1	TGTGCCACTTTAGTCCGGACAGGGTCGATAAGTCAGCCCCAGCATTTT	CATLVRTGSISQPQHF
TRBV16	TRBJ1-2	many	NA	TGTGCCAGCAGCCAGTCTCCAGGGATCTATGGCTACACCTTC	CASSQSPGIYGYTF
TRBV6-2/TRBV6-3	TRBJ1-5	few	TRBD1	TGTGCCAGCAGTTACGGGACAGGGCATCAGCCCCAGCATTTT	CASSYGTGHQPQHF
TRBV12-3/TRBV12-4	TRBJ2-7	once	NA	TGTGCCAGCGCTGAAACGGGGAGCTCCTACGAGCAGTACTTC	CASAETGSSYEQYF
TRBV20-1	TRBJ2-7	many	NA	TGCAGTGCTAGAGATCACCTTTCCGAGCAGTACTTC	CSARDHLSEQYF
TRBV5-1	TRBJ2-5	NA	NA	TGCGCCAGCAGCGGAACAGGAGGCGAGACCCAGTACTTC	CASSGTGGETQYF
TRBV6-1	TRBJ1-5	many	NA	TGTGCCAGCAGTGAAGGAACACTCCGCGACCAGCCCCAGCATTTT	CASSEGTLRDQPQHF
TRBV6-2/TRBV6-3	TRBJ2-7	few	TRBD1	TGTGCCAGCAGTTGGGGGACAGGGGGCCACGAGCAGTACTTC	CASSWGTGGHEQYF
TRBV27	TRBJ2-1	many	TRBD2	TGTGCCAGCAGAGGAGCGGGAATGGGAAATGAGCAGTTCTTC	CASRGAGMGNEQFF
TRBV5-6	TRBJ2-3	NA	TRBD1	TGTGCCAGCAGCTTCCTCGCCGGGACAGGCTCCACAGATACGCAGTATTTT	CASSFLAGTGSTDTQYF